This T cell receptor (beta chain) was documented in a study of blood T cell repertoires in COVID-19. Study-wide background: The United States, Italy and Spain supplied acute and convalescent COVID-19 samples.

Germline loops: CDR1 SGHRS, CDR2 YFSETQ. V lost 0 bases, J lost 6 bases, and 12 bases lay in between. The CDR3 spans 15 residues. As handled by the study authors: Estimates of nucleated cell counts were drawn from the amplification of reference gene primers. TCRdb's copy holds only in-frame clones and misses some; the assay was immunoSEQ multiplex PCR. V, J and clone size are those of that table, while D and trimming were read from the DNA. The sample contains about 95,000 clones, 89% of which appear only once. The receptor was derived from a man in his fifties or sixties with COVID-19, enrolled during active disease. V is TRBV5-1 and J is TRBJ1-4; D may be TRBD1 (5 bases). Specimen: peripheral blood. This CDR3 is CASSLALRADEKLFF. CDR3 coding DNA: TGCGCCAGCAGCTTGGCTCTCAGGGCGGATGAAAAACTGTTTTTT.